This T cell receptor (beta chain) was identified during a study of T cell changes during pregnancy in multiple sclerosis. Sequenced by immunoSEQ multiplex PCR; TCRdb stores in-frame clones only, minus some. The sample has tens of thousands of clones, around 94% seen once. This TCR came from a female donor in good health, enrolled as a control in a pregnancy study. The input for sequencing was CD8+ T cells from peripheral blood mononuclear cells, taken in the third trimester of pregnancy.

The CDR3 sequence: CASSDSGGDTEAFF. CDR3 nucleotide sequence: TGTGCCAGCAGTGACTCGGGGGGGGACACTGAAGCTTTCTTT. The J gene is TRBJ1-1, the V gene TRBV6-4; tentative D call: TRBD1 (5 bases). Between the trimmed V and J ends, which lost 0 bases and 3 bases, there was a span of 8 bases. The length of the CDR3 is 14 residues. The germline CDR1 and CDR2 sequences are MRHNA and SNTAGT.